This is a list of T cell receptor beta chains from one sample in a study of early T cells in non-severe SARS-CoV-2 infection. One entry per CDR3 protein, called by TCRdb with MiXCR from the 5' RACE reads. The sample has around 44,000 distinct CDR3 sequences, 6% to 8% seen once. The specimen was whole blood. All receptors come from an adult who was a healthcare worker with PCR-confirmed SARS-CoV-2 infection or an uninfected control (not recorded which). The CDR3 runs from the conserved cysteine through the conserved F or W. Each record gives: V gene, clone size, J gene, D gene, CDR3 DNA, CDR3 protein. The D gene is left open where the match is weak. Not all rows give a size; the values are once, few, many and, for expanded clones, a class.

V gene: TRBV29-1
clone size: many
J gene: TRBJ2-3
D gene: TRBD1
CDR3 DNA: TGCAGCGTCGCGATGGACAGGAGAACAGATACGCAGTATTTT
CDR3 protein: CSVAMDRRTDTQYF

V gene: TRBV20-1
clone size: NA
J gene: TRBJ1-2
D gene: NA
CDR3 DNA: TGCAGTGCTAGGCAGGGTAGGGGCTATGGCTACACCTTC
CDR3 protein: CSARQGRGYGYTF

V gene: TRBV5-6
clone size: many
J gene: TRBJ2-4
D gene: NA
CDR3 DNA: TGTGCCAGCAGATTGGGGGGTGAAAACATTCAGTACTTC
CDR3 protein: CASRLGGENIQYF

V gene: TRBV28
clone size: few
J gene: TRBJ2-3
D gene: TRBD2
CDR3 DNA: TGTGCCAGCAGTTCCCGCAGGACTAGCGGGGGCCCGGCGAGAGATACGCAGTATTTT
CDR3 protein: CASSSRRTSGGPARDTQYF

V gene: TRBV19
clone size: NA
J gene: TRBJ2-5
D gene: TRBD2
CDR3 DNA: TGTGCCAGTAGTATCGGGGGGGGCCACCAAGAGACCCAGTACTTC
CDR3 protein: CASSIGGGHQETQYF

V gene: TRBV11-3
clone size: NA
J gene: TRBJ1-1
D gene: NA
CDR3 DNA: TGTGCCAGCAGCTTACAAGTGAACACTGAAGCTTTCTTT
CDR3 protein: CASSLQVNTEAFF

V gene: TRBV20-1
clone size: NA
J gene: TRBJ2-1
D gene: NA
CDR3 DNA: TGCAGTGCTAGAGACCCCGACAAGGTTTATTCCGGCGAGCAGTTCTTC
CDR3 protein: CSARDPDKVYSGEQFF

V gene: TRBV19
clone size: few
J gene: TRBJ1-2
D gene: NA
CDR3 DNA: TGTGCCAGTAGACTGGACGAATCTAACTATGGCTACACCTTC
CDR3 protein: CASRLDESNYGYTF

V gene: TRBV21-1
clone size: many
J gene: TRBJ1-6
D gene: NA
CDR3 DNA: TGTGCCAGCAGCAACCGGACCGGGACAGATAATTCACCCCTCCACTTT
CDR3 protein: CASSNRTGTDNSPLHF

V gene: TRBV3-1
clone size: NA
J gene: TRBJ2-7
D gene: NA
CDR3 DNA: TGTGCCAGCGCGGATTCCTACGAGCAGTACTTC
CDR3 protein: CASADSYEQYF

V gene: TRBV5-4
clone size: few
J gene: TRBJ1-4
D gene: TRBD1
CDR3 DNA: TGTGCCAGCAGCACCGCGGACAGGGGGGATGAAAAACTGTTTTTT
CDR3 protein: CASSTADRGDEKLFF

V gene: TRBV5-1
clone size: few
J gene: TRBJ2-1
D gene: NA
CDR3 DNA: TGCGCCAGCAGCCCCTTAATACAAATCAATGAGCAGTTCTTC
CDR3 protein: CASSPLIQINEQFF

V gene: TRBV7-8
clone size: NA
J gene: TRBJ2-2
D gene: NA
CDR3 DNA: TGTGCCAGCACGCGGGGTGCAACCGGGGAGCTGTTTTTT
CDR3 protein: CASTRGATGELFF

V gene: TRBV9
clone size: few
J gene: TRBJ2-1
D gene: NA
CDR3 DNA: TGTGCCAGCAGGGAAGGAGGGGGCCCCTACAATGAGCAGTTCTTC
CDR3 protein: CASREGGGPYNEQFF

V gene: TRBV12-3/TRBV12-4
clone size: NA
J gene: TRBJ1-1
D gene: NA
CDR3 DNA: TGTGCCAGCAATGCCGAGTCCACTGAAGCTTTCTTT
CDR3 protein: CASNAESTEAFF

V gene: TRBV10-3
clone size: few
J gene: TRBJ2-6
D gene: TRBD1
CDR3 DNA: TGTGCCACAGCCGGGACAGACCCCTCTGGGGCCAACGTCCTGACTTTC
CDR3 protein: CATAGTDPSGANVLTF

V gene: TRBV6-7
clone size: NA
J gene: TRBJ1-5
D gene: TRBD1
CDR3 DNA: TGTGCCAGCAGCTCAGACAGGGAACGGAATCAGCCCCAGCATTTT
CDR3 protein: CASSSDRERNQPQHF

V gene: TRBV5-4
clone size: NA
J gene: TRBJ2-3
D gene: TRBD1
CDR3 DNA: TGTGCCGCGGACCGGGACAGGGGGACAGATACGCAGTATTTT
CDR3 protein: CAADRDRGTDTQYF

V gene: TRBV3-1
clone size: many
J gene: TRBJ2-3
D gene: TRBD2
CDR3 DNA: TGTGCCAGCAGCCAAGACGGAGCGGGGGTTACAGATACGCAGTATTTT
CDR3 protein: CASSQDGAGVTDTQYF

V gene: TRBV3-1
clone size: many
J gene: TRBJ2-7
D gene: TRBD2
CDR3 DNA: TGTGCCAGCAGCCAGACAGCGGGAGGCGAGCAGTACTTC
CDR3 protein: CASSQTAGGEQYF

V gene: TRBV5-6
clone size: many
J gene: TRBJ1-3
D gene: NA
CDR3 DNA: TGTGCCAGCAGCTACCCCAGGATGACCTCTGGAAACACCATATATTTT
CDR3 protein: CASSYPRMTSGNTIYF

V gene: TRBV12-3/TRBV12-4
clone size: many
J gene: TRBJ1-1
D gene: NA
CDR3 DNA: TGTGCCAGCAGTTTAATAGGGACTGAAGCTTTCTTT
CDR3 protein: CASSLIGTEAFF

V gene: TRBV3-1
clone size: NA
J gene: TRBJ2-2
D gene: NA
CDR3 DNA: TGTGCCAGCAGCCAAGGCTCATACACCGGGGAGCTGTTTTTT
CDR3 protein: CASSQGSYTGELFF

V gene: TRBV28
clone size: NA
J gene: TRBJ2-7
D gene: NA
CDR3 DNA: TGTGCCAGCAGTTATTTTGACCGTAACCCCCTTTCCTACGAGCAGTACTTC
CDR3 protein: CASSYFDRNPLSYEQYF

V gene: TRBV12-3/TRBV12-4
clone size: NA
J gene: TRBJ1-4
D gene: TRBD1
CDR3 DNA: TGTGCCAGCAGAGACAGGGTCTCGGGGGAAAAACTGTTTTTT
CDR3 protein: CASRDRVSGEKLFF

V gene: TRBV4-3
clone size: NA
J gene: TRBJ2-5
D gene: TRBD1
CDR3 DNA: TGCGCCAGCAGCCAAGACGGACAGGGTCAAGAGACCCAGTACTTC
CDR3 protein: CASSQDGQGQETQYF

V gene: TRBV20-1
clone size: NA
J gene: TRBJ2-7
D gene: NA
CDR3 DNA: TGCAGTGCTCTCGGGGCATCGACCGTGGAGCAGTACTTC
CDR3 protein: CSALGASTVEQYF

V gene: TRBV28
clone size: NA
J gene: TRBJ2-1
D gene: TRBD2
CDR3 DNA: TGTGCCAGCAGTCCAAACCTAGCGGGGAGCTCCTACAATGAGCAGTTCTTC
CDR3 protein: CASSPNLAGSSYNEQFF

V gene: TRBV28
clone size: many
J gene: TRBJ1-3
D gene: TRBD1
CDR3 DNA: TGTGCCAGCAGTTCCTTAGCCGGGACAGCTAGCGTTTTT
CDR3 protein: CASSSLAGTASVF

V gene: TRBV27
clone size: many
J gene: TRBJ1-2
D gene: TRBD1
CDR3 DNA: TGTGCCAGCAGTTCACGGGACAGGGGGTTATATGGCTACACCTTC
CDR3 protein: CASSSRDRGLYGYTF

V gene: TRBV20-1
clone size: many
J gene: TRBJ1-5
D gene: NA
CDR3 DNA: TGCAGTGCTAGACGGTGGGGCAGCAATCAGCCCCAGCATTTT
CDR3 protein: CSARRWGSNQPQHF

V gene: TRBV7-2
clone size: many
J gene: TRBJ1-6
D gene: NA
CDR3 DNA: TGTGCCAGCAGCAGGACATCCTCCAATTCACCCCTCCACTTT
CDR3 protein: CASSRTSSNSPLHF

V gene: TRBV4-1
clone size: NA
J gene: TRBJ1-6
D gene: NA
CDR3 DNA: TGCGCCAGCAGCCCCCCCCCGGGGGCAGGGAGCTATTATTCACCCCTCCACTTT
CDR3 protein: CASSPPPGAGSYYSPLHF

V gene: TRBV20-1
clone size: many
J gene: TRBJ1-1
D gene: TRBD1
CDR3 DNA: TGCAGTGCTAGCAGGGGGCCGAACACTGAAGCTTTCTTT
CDR3 protein: CSASRGPNTEAFF

V gene: TRBV9
clone size: NA
J gene: TRBJ2-5
D gene: NA
CDR3 DNA: TGTGCCAGCAGCGTAGCAGGGTACCAAGAGACCCAGTACTTC
CDR3 protein: CASSVAGYQETQYF

V gene: TRBV27
clone size: NA
J gene: TRBJ1-1
D gene: TRBD1
CDR3 DNA: TGTGCCAGCAGCAGACCGGGACAGCCGAACACTGAAGCTTTCTTT
CDR3 protein: CASSRPGQPNTEAFF

V gene: TRBV28
clone size: many
J gene: TRBJ2-7
D gene: NA
CDR3 DNA: TGTGCCAGCCAGGACGGGGCTACATCCTACGAGCAGTACTTC
CDR3 protein: CASQDGATSYEQYF

V gene: TRBV20-1
clone size: many
J gene: TRBJ2-3
D gene: TRBD1
CDR3 DNA: TGCAGTGGACAGGGGACCACAGATACGCAGTATTTT
CDR3 protein: CSGQGTTDTQYF

V gene: TRBV20-1
clone size: many
J gene: TRBJ1-2
D gene: NA
CDR3 DNA: TGCAGTGCTAGAGGGCACCCTGGCTACACCTTC
CDR3 protein: CSARGHPGYTF

V gene: TRBV6-1
clone size: many
J gene: TRBJ1-4
D gene: NA
CDR3 DNA: TGTGCCAGCAGCCACTCCCCGGACGGTAATGAAAAACTGTTTTTT
CDR3 protein: CASSHSPDGNEKLFF

V gene: TRBV10-3
clone size: many
J gene: TRBJ2-2
D gene: NA
CDR3 DNA: TGTGCCATCAGGAACACCGGGGAGCTGTTTTTT
CDR3 protein: CAIRNTGELFF

V gene: TRBV12-3/TRBV12-4
clone size: many
J gene: TRBJ2-7
D gene: NA
CDR3 DNA: TGTGCCAGCAGTTTAGCGGGGGAAGGGATGCAGTACTTC
CDR3 protein: CASSLAGEGMQYF

V gene: TRBV7-8
clone size: few
J gene: TRBJ1-6
D gene: NA
CDR3 DNA: TGTGCCAGCAGCTCGCTTCGGATACCATACGGCTCTGCCAATTCACCCCTCCACTTT
CDR3 protein: CASSSLRIPYGSANSPLHF

V gene: TRBV28
clone size: few
J gene: TRBJ1-2
D gene: TRBD1
CDR3 DNA: TGTGCCAGCAGGGTACAGGGGGCGCCTCCTGGCTACACCTTC
CDR3 protein: CASRVQGAPPGYTF

V gene: TRBV7-9
clone size: NA
J gene: TRBJ2-2
D gene: NA
CDR3 DNA: TGTGCCAGCAGCAGCCGAGGGGGACCCCACGGGGAGCTGTTTTTT
CDR3 protein: CASSSRGGPHGELFF

V gene: TRBV27
clone size: few
J gene: TRBJ2-7
D gene: NA
CDR3 DNA: TGTGCCAGCAGTTTATCCGGACCGCGCTGGCAGTACTTC
CDR3 protein: CASSLSGPRWQYF

V gene: TRBV18
clone size: many
J gene: TRBJ1-2
D gene: NA
CDR3 DNA: TGTGCCAGCTCACCAGATGCCGGGCGGAATGGCTACACCTTC
CDR3 protein: CASSPDAGRNGYTF

V gene: TRBV18
clone size: NA
J gene: TRBJ2-3
D gene: NA
CDR3 DNA: TGTGCCAGCTCACCGCAGGGTCACGATCGAGATACGCAGTATTTT
CDR3 protein: CASSPQGHDRDTQYF

V gene: TRBV7-8
clone size: NA
J gene: TRBJ1-2
D gene: NA
CDR3 DNA: TGTGCCAGCAGCCCGAGGGAGGGGCTGTACTATGGCTACACCTTC
CDR3 protein: CASSPREGLYYGYTF

V gene: TRBV7-9
clone size: few
J gene: TRBJ1-3
D gene: NA
CDR3 DNA: TGTGCCAGCAGCTTAGTACTGGCATGGGATCTCTCTGGAAACACCATATATTTT
CDR3 protein: CASSLVLAWDLSGNTIYF

V gene: TRBV6-6
clone size: many
J gene: TRBJ1-4
D gene: TRBD1
CDR3 DNA: TGTGCCAGCAGCCCCGGACAGGCAAATGAAAAACTGTTTTTT
CDR3 protein: CASSPGQANEKLFF

V gene: TRBV6-2/TRBV6-3
clone size: many
J gene: TRBJ1-2
D gene: NA
CDR3 DNA: TGTGCCAGCAGCCGAGCGGAAGACTATGGCTACACCTTC
CDR3 protein: CASSRAEDYGYTF